The T cell receptor beta chain described here comes from a study of neoadjuvant nivolumab and ipilimumab in lung cancer. Study in general: Patients got nivolumab 3 mg/kg on days 1, 15 and 29; combination added ipilimumab 1 mg/kg day 1. Study-wide results and caveats: TCR receptors were sequenced in few samples. From pretherapy to surgery, tumor richness and clonality rose with dual therapy. Resected tumors had greater TCR richness and clonality than uninvolved lung.

As for this clone: Its target is not known.

Looked up from germline, CDR1 is SGDLS and CDR2 is YYNGEE. This CDR3 spans 16 amino acids. V shed 0 bases and J shed 7 bases, with 19 bases lying between them. TCRdb keeps only in-frame clones here, not all; method: immunoSEQ multiplex PCR. The sample has more than 15,000 clones, around 77% seen once. The material was tumor tissue, obtained after neoadjuvant nivolumab, alone or with ipilimumab, at or shortly before surgery. The TCR originated in an adult with non-small cell lung cancer. This chain joins TRBV9 and TRBJ2-5; D is ambiguous. CDR3 DNA: TGTGCCAGCAGCGTAGATTTCCGGTCAGATCTAGGGACCCAGTACTTC. This translates into CASSVDFRSDLGTQYF.